The sample holds a few counts of the clone carrying this T cell receptor beta chain. This sample is part of a study of blood T cells in healthy people across ages. A sample-barcoded 5' primer and a J-beta primer mix were used in a second PCR of about 7 to 11 cycles. MiXCR, applied by TCRdb to the 5' RACE reads, yields one record per CDR3 protein. The table shows 550,000 to 600,000 distinct CDR3 sequences, with roughly 28% occurring only once. Drawing of peripheral blood yielded about 10 milliliters from each donor. Germline V lookup: CDR1 SGHRS, CDR2 YFSETQ. CDR3 length: 14 amino acids. V shed 4 bases, J shed 10 bases, and the junction held 13 bases outside the gene matches.

This receptor was obtained from a woman in her seventies in good health. Input material: blood. The V and J genes are TRBV5-1 and TRBJ1-1; TRBD1 matches 7 bases. The CDR3 DNA sequence: TGCGCCAGCAGCCCTGGAGACAGGGTGGAAGTAGCTTTCTTT. This sequence encodes CASSPGDRVEVAFF.